A single TCR beta chain is shown here with its context. Within the sample, other DNA sequences also encode this same CDR3. Some clones are missing from TCRdb's copy, which holds only in-frame ones; the method was immunoSEQ multiplex PCR. The sample comprises 550,000 to 650,000 clones, about 96% of which are singletons, and more than 0.085% rests with the top ten. CD45RO-negative CD8 cells positively selected for CCR7 made up the naive population, which excluded terminally differentiated effector memory CD45RA+ cells. This sample was taken from a study of shared clonotypes between healthy human individuals. CDR1 and CDR2 (germline): LNHDA, SQIVND (reference sequence). Trimming cost V 3 bases and J 0 bases, with 1 base left between them. The CDR3 is made up of 12 amino acids.

The material sequenced was naive CD8+ T cells sorted from blood. The rearrangement uses TRBV19 and TRBJ2-3, with no clear D. The clonotype comes from a woman in her twenties or thirties in good health. CDR3 bases: TGTGCCAGTAGTATCAGCACAGATACGCAGTATTTT. The encoded protein is CASSISTDTQYF.